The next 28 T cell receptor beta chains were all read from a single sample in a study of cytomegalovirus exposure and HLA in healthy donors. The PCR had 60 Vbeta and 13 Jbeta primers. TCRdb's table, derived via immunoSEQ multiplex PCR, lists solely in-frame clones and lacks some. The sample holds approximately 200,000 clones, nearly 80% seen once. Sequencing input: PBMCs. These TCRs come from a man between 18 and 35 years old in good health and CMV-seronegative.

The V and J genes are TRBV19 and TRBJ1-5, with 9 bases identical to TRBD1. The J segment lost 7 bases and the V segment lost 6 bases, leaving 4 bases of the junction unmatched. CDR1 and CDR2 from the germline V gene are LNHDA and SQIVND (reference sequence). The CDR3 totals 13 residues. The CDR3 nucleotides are TGTGCCAGTAGCCGACAGGGGGAACAGCCCCAGCATTTT. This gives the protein CASSRQGEQPQHF.

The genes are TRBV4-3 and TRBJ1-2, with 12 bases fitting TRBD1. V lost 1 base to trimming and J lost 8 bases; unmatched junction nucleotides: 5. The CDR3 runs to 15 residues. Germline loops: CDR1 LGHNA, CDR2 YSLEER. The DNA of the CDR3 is TGCGCCAGCAGCCAAGGGGACAGGGGGCTCGAGGGCTACACCTTC. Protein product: CASSQGDRGLEGYTF.

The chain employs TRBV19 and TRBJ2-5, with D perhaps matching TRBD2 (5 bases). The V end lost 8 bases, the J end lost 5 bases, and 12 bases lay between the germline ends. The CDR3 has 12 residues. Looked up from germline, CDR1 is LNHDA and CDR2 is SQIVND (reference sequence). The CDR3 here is CASSGVGETQYF. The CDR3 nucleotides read TGTGCCAGTTCCGGGGTAGGGGAGACCCAGTACTTC.

Here the CDR3 DNA reads TGTGCCAGCAGGAACAGGCTAACTAACACCGGGGAGCTGTTTTTT. Translation gives CASRNRLTNTGELFF. V is TRBV5-6 and J is TRBJ2-2; D possibly corresponds to TRBD1 (5 bases). Germline V gene data show CDR1 as SGHDT and CDR2 as YYEEEE. Trimming took off 5 bases at V and 2 bases at J, with 13 bases between the two ends. The CDR3 is 15 residues long.

As DNA, the CDR3 is TGTGCCATCAGTGAACAGGCGGACACTGAAGCTTTCTTT. It translates to CAISEQADTEAFF. The chain is built from TRBV10-3 and TRBJ1-1; possibly TRBD1 for D (5 bases). This CDR3 is 13 amino acids long. The germline V and J ends were trimmed by 3 bases and 3 bases, with 8 bases remaining between them. Germline loops: CDR1 ENHRY, CDR2 SYGVKD.

CDR3 in amino acids: CAWSVARGSGNTIYF. In nucleotides, the CDR3 is TGTGCCTGGAGTGTAGCCAGGGGGTCTGGAAACACCATATATTTT. V and J are TRBV30 and TRBJ1-3; 7 bases line up with TRBD1. The germline CDR1 and CDR2 sequences are GTSNPN and SVGIG (reference sequence). V gave up 0 bases and J gave up 1 base; unmatched junction bases: 3. There are 15 residues in the CDR3.

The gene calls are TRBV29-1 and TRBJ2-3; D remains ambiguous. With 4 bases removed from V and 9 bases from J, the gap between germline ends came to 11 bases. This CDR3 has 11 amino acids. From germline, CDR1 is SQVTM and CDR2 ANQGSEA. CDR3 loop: CSVGTGETQYF. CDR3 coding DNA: TGCAGCGTTGGTACCGGTGAGACGCAGTATTTT.

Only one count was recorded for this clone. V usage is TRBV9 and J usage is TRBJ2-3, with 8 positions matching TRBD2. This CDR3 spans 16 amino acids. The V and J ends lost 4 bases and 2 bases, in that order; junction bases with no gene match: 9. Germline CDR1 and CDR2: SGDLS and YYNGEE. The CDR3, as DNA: TGTGCCAGCAGCACCCGGGAGGGAGGGTTCACAGATACGCAGTATTTT. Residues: CASSTREGGFTDTQYF.

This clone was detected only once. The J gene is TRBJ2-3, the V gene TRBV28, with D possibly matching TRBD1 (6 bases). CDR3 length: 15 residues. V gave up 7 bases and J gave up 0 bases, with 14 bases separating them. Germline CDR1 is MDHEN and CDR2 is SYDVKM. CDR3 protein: CASTLGGPSTDTQYF. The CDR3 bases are TGTGCCAGCACCCTAGGGGGACCTAGCACAGATACGCAGTATTTT.

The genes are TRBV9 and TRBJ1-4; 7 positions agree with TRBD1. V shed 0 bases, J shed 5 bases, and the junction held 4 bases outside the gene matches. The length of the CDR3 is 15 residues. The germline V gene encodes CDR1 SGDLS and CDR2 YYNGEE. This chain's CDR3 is CASSVGTGGNEKLFF. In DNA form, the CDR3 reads TGTGCCAGCAGCGTAGGGACAGGTGGAAATGAAAAACTGTTTTTT.

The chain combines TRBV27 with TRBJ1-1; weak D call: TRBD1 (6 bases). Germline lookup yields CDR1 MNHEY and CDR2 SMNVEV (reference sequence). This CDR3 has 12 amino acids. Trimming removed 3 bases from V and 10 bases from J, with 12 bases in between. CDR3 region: CASSFPQGSAFF. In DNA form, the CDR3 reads TGTGCCAGCAGTTTCCCACAGGGTTCAGCTTTCTTT.

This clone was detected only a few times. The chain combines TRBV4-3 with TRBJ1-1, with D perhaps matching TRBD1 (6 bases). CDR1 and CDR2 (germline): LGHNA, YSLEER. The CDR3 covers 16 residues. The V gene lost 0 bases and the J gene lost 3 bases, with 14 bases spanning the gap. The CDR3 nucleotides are TGCGCCAGCAGCCAAGATTGGCCGGCAGGGGACACTGAAGCTTTCTTT. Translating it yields CASSQDWPAGDTEAFF.

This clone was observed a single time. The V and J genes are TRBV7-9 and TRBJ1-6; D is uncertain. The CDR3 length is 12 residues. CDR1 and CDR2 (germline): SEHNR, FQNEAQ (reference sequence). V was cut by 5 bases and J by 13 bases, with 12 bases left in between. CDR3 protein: CASSDLSGPLHF. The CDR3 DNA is TGTGCCAGCAGCGATCTCAGCGGGCCCCTCCACTTT. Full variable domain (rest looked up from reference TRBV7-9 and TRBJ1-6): DTGVSQNPRHKITKRGQNVTFRCDPISEHNRLYWYRQTLGQGPEFLTYFQNEAQLEKSRLLSDRFSAERPKGSFSTLEIQRTEQGDSAMYLCASSDLSGPLHFGNGTRLTVT.

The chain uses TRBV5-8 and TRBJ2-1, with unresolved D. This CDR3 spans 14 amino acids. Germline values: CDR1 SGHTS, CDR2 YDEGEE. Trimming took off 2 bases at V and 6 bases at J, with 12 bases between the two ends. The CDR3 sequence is CASSFLSSGNEQFF. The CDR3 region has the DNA TGTGCCAGCAGCTTTCTGTCATCGGGCAATGAGCAGTTCTTC.

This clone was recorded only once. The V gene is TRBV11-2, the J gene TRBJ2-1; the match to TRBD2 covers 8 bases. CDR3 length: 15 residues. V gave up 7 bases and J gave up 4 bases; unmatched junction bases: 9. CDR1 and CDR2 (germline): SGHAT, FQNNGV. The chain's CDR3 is CASTLSGGGYNEQFF. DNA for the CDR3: TGTGCCAGCACCCTGTCCGGGGGGGGTTACAATGAGCAGTTCTTC.

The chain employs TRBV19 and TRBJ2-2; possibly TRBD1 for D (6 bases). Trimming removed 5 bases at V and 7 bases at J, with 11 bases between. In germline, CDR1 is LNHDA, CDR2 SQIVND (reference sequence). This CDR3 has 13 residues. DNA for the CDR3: TGTGCCAGTAGTTCCACAGGGTTCGGGGAGCTGTTTTTT. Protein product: CASSSTGFGELFF.

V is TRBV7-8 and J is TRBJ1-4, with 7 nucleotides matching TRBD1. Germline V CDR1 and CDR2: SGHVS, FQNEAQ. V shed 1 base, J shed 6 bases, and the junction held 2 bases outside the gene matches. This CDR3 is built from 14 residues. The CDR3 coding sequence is TGTGCCAGCAGCTTAGAGGGGGCGTATGAAAAACTGTTTTTT. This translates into CASSLEGAYEKLFF.

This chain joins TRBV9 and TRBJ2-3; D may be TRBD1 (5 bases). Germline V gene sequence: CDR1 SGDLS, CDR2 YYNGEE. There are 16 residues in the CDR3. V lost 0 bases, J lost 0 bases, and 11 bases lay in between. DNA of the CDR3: TGTGCCAGCAGCGTAGGGCAGGGTACTAGCACAGATACGCAGTATTTT. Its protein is CASSVGQGTSTDTQYF.

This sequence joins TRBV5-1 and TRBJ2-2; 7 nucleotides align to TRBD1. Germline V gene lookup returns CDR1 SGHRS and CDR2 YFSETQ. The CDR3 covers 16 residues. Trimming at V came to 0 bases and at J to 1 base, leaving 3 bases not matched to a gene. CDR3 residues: CASSLAAGGNTGELFF. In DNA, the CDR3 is TGCGCCAGCAGCTTGGCCGCAGGGGGGAACACCGGGGAGCTGTTTTTT.

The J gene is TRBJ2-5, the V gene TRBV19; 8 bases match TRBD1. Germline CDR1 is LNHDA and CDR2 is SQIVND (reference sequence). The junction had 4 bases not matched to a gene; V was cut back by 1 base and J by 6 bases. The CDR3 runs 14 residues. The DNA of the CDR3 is TGTGCCAGTAGTATAGGAAGGACAGGGCAGACCCAGTACTTC. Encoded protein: CASSIGRTGQTQYF. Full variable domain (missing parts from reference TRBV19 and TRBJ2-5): DGGITQSPKYLFRKEGQNVTLSCEQNLNHDAMYWYRQDPGQGLRLIYYSQIVNDFQKGDIAEGYSVSREKKESFPLTVTSAQKNPTAFYLCASSIGRTGQTQYFGPGTRLLVL.

CDR3 nucleotides: TGTGCCTGGAGTGTGGCCGCCGCAGATACGCAGTATTTT. Translation gives CAWSVAAADTQYF. The V call is TRBV30, the J call TRBJ2-3; no firm D call. The germline gives CDR1 GTSNPN, CDR2 SVGIG (reference sequence). The germline V and J ends were trimmed by 0 bases and 4 bases, with 8 bases remaining between them. This CDR3 is 13 amino acids long.

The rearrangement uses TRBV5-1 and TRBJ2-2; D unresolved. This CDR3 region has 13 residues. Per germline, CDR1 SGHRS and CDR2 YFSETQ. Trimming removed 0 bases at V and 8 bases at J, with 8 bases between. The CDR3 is CASSLGVAGELFF. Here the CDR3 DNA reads TGCGCCAGCAGCTTGGGCGTCGCGGGGGAGCTGTTTTTT.

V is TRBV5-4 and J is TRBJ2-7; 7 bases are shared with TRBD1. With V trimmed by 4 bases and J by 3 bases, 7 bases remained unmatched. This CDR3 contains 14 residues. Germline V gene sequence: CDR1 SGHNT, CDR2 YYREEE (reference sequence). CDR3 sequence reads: CASSPGQNIYEQYF. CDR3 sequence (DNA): TGTGCCAGCAGCCCGGGACAGAATATCTACGAGCAGTACTTC.

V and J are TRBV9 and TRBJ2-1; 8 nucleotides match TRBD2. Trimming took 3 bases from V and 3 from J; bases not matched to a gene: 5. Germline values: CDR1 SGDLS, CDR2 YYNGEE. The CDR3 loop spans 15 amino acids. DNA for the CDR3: TGTGCCAGCAGCGCCGTAGCGGGGAACTACAATGAGCAGTTCTTC. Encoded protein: CASSAVAGNYNEQFF.

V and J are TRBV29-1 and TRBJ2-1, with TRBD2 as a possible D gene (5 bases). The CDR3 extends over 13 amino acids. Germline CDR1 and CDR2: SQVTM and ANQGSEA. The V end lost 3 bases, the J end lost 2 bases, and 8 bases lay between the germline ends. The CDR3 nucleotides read TGCAGCGTTGAGGGGAGTACCTACAATGAGCAGTTCTTC. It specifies CSVEGSTYNEQFF.

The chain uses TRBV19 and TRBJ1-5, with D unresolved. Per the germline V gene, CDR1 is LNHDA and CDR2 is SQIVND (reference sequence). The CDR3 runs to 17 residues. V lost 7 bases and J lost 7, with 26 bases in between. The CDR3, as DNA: TGTGCCAGTACTGCCTTTTTCCCCCCCGGAGGAAAGCAGCCCCAGCATTTT. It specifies CASTAFFPPGGKQPQHF.

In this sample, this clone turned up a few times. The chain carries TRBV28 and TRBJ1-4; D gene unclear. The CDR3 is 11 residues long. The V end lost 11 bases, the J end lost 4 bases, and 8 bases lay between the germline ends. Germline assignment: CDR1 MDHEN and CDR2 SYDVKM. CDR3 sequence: CAVQFNEKLFF. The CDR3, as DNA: TGTGCCGTACAGTTTAATGAAAAACTGTTTTTT.

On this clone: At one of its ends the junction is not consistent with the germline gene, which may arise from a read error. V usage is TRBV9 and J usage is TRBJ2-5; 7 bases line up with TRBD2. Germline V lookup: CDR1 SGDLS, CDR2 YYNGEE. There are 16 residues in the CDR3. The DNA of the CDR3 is TGTGCCAGCAGCGAGGGGATACGGGAGGCACAAGAGACCCGGTACTTC. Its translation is CASSEGIREAQETRYF. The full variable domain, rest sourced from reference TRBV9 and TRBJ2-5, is DSGVTQTPKHLITATGQRVTLRCSPRSGDLSVYWYQQSLDQGLQFLIQYYNGEERAKGNILERFSAQQFPDLHSELNLSSLELGDSALYFCASSEGIREAQETRYFGPGTRLLVL.